A single sample is the source of the 29 T cell receptor beta chains below, sequenced in a study of T cell changes during pregnancy in multiple sclerosis (dated by TCRdb to about 2019). Library preparation used the immunoSEQ multiplex PCR assay. TCRdb took over this immuneACCESS table, retaining in-frame rearrangements with V and J assigned. Such tables are incomplete; in checked studies, under half of the missing clones stem from an unresolved V gene, and the remainder is unexplained. Across this sample there are roughly 69,000 clones, with 90% to 95% seen only once. The biggest ten clones account for about 0.31% of the sample. Material: CD4+ T cells from peripheral blood mononuclear cells, obtained in the third trimester of pregnancy. The receptor set was obtained from a female donor in good health, enrolled as a control in a pregnancy study.

The V call is TRBV14, the J call TRBJ1-3; a weak D match, TRBD1 (5 bases). This CDR3 is built from 16 residues. V lost 0 bases to trimming and J lost 2 bases, with 11 bases between them. CDR1 is SGHDN and CDR2 is FVKESK in the germline V gene. CDR3: CASSQDPPRAGNTIYF. CDR3 coding DNA: TGTGCCAGCAGCCAAGATCCCCCCAGGGCTGGAAACACCATATATTTT.

The DNA of the CDR3 is TGTGCCAGCTCACCCCTTGGGACTAGCGGGGGGGCCCAGCACGAGCAGTACTTC. Residues: CASSPLGTSGGAQHEQYF. The chain joins TRBV18 to TRBJ2-7; 16 bases fit TRBD2. The V segment lost 3 bases and the J segment 5 bases; nucleotides outside the gene matches: 10. The CDR3 has 18 amino acids. Germline CDR1 KGHSH, CDR2 LQKENI.

This chain links TRBV4-3 with TRBJ2-1; 11 nucleotides match TRBD2. After removal of 1 base from V and 3 bases from J, the junction contained 11 bases not matched to a gene. The CDR3 has 19 amino acids. Per the germline V gene, CDR1 is LGHNA and CDR2 is YSLEER. This CDR3 is CASSQGLAGGSPFYNEQFF. CDR3 DNA: TGCGCCAGCAGCCAAGGGCTAGCGGGGGGCTCCCCTTTCTACAATGAGCAGTTCTTC.

This chain uses TRBV7-3 with TRBJ2-5, with D perhaps TRBD2 (5 bases). The CDR3 has 13 amino acids. Per germline, CDR1 SGHTA and CDR2 FQGTGA. Trimming pared 5 bases from V and 3 bases from J, leaving 10 bases between. CDR3 DNA: TGTGCCAGCAGCCCTACTAGAAAAGAGACCCAGTACTTC. Protein: CASSPTRKETQYF.

This chain connects TRBV5-1 to TRBJ1-2; no clear D. The CDR3 sequence is 16 residues long. Trimming stripped 5 bases from V and 2 bases from J, with 19 bases between. Germline V gene lookup returns CDR1 SGHRS and CDR2 YFSETQ. Written as DNA, the CDR3 is TGCGCCAGCAGATATAACTCTCTCCGGTCCAACTATGGCTACACCTTC. Amino acids: CASRYNSLRSNYGYTF.

V is TRBV5-4 and J is TRBJ1-1; no firm D call. Trimming cost V 0 bases and J 6 bases, with 6 bases left between them. Germline V lookup: CDR1 SGHNT, CDR2 YYREEE (reference sequence). The CDR3 has 12 residues. The CDR3 loop is CASSLVASEAFF. The CDR3, as DNA: TGTGCCAGCAGCTTGGTGGCCTCTGAAGCTTTCTTT.

The V call is TRBV6-1, the J call TRBJ1-4; maybe TRBD1 (5 bases). Germline loops: CDR1 MNHNS, CDR2 SASEGT. The CDR3 has 14 residues. V lost 4 bases, J lost 2 bases, and 8 bases lay in between. This CDR3 is CASSGKGTNEKLFF. Here the CDR3 DNA reads TGTGCCAGCAGTGGGAAGGGGACTAATGAAAAACTGTTTTTT.

The gene calls are TRBV7-2 and TRBJ1-1; 11 bases align to TRBD1. Unmatched junction bases numbered 5, after V lost 3 bases and J lost 5 bases. CDR3 size: 15 residues. Germline assignment: CDR1 SGHTA and CDR2 FQGNSA. The CDR3 is CASSFAGTGGTEAFF. CDR3 in DNA: TGTGCCAGCAGCTTCGCCGGGACAGGGGGGACTGAAGCTTTCTTT.

The J gene is TRBJ1-5, the V gene TRBV29-1, with D tentatively TRBD1 (5 bases). This CDR3 comprises 13 residues. Germline V gene lookup returns CDR1 SQVTM and CDR2 ANQGSEA. Trimming stripped 6 bases from V and 4 bases from J, with 13 bases between. The CDR3: CSVSSGINQPQHF. Here the CDR3 DNA reads TGCAGCGTATCATCAGGGATTAATCAGCCCCAGCATTTT.

This chain joins TRBV7-3 and TRBJ2-2; possible D gene TRBD1, 6 bases. This CDR3 has 17 amino acids. CDR1 and CDR2 from the germline V gene are SGHTA and FQGTGA. V lost 5 bases and J 1 base, leaving 17 bases between the germline ends. CDR3 nucleotides: TGTGCCAGCAGCCCTAGGGGTGGGGGCCTGAACACCGGGGAGCTGTTTTTT. This translates into CASSPRGGGLNTGELFF. The variable domain in full, with the rest retrieved from reference TRBV7-3 and TRBJ2-2, is GAGVSQTPSNKVTEKGKYVELRCDPISGHTALYWYRQSLGQGPEFLIYFQGTGAADDSGLPNDRFFAVRPEGSVSTLKIQRTERGDSAVYLCASSPRGGGLNTGELFFGEGSRLTVL.

The chain joins TRBV29-1 to TRBJ2-7; 9 bases map to TRBD1. V lost 7 bases, J lost 3 bases, and 7 bases stayed unmatched. CDR1 is SQVTM, CDR2 ANQGSEA, per germline. This CDR3 is 13 amino acids long. CDR3 residues: CSARTGAYYEQYF. CDR3 nucleotide sequence: TGCAGCGCCAGGACAGGGGCCTACTACGAGCAGTACTTC.

This chain joins TRBV19 and TRBJ2-2, with 9 positions matching TRBD1. CDR3 length: 18 amino acids. The germline CDR1 and CDR2 sequences are LNHDA and SQIVND (reference sequence). V shed 7 bases and J 6 bases; nucleotides not matched to a gene: 18. CDR3 bases: TGTGCCAGTAAACCTATGGCCGGGACAGGGAAATACGCCGGGGAGCTGTTTTTT. It codes for CASKPMAGTGKYAGELFF.

The chain couples TRBV9 to TRBJ1-5; D gene ambiguous. The CDR3 has 15 amino acids. Trimming shortened V by 3 bases and J by 4 bases, and 14 bases separated the two germline ends. CDR1 is SGDLS and CDR2 is YYNGEE in the germline V gene. The CDR3 reads CASSDSSGGNQPQHF. CDR3 sequence (DNA): TGTGCCAGCAGCGATTCTTCGGGAGGGAATCAGCCCCAGCATTTT. The full variable domain, completed using reference TRBV9 and TRBJ1-5, is DSGVTQTPKHLITATGQRVTLRCSPRSGDLSVYWYQQSLDQGLQFLIQYYNGEERAKGNILERFSAQQFPDLHSELNLSSLELGDSALYFCASSDSSGGNQPQHFGDGTRLSIL.

This chain uses TRBV19 with TRBJ2-7; D might be TRBD1 (6 bases). Germline values: CDR1 LNHDA, CDR2 SQIVND (reference sequence). V was shortened by 6 bases and J by 3 bases, with 15 bases between the two germline ends. CDR3 length: 14 residues. The CDR3 DNA sequence: TGTGCCAGTAGCAGGACAGACATTGGCTACGAGCAGTACTTC. It specifies CASSRTDIGYEQYF.

The chain links TRBV5-8 to TRBJ2-5, with unresolved D. Looked up from germline, CDR1 is SGHTS and CDR2 is YDEGEE. This CDR3 spans 15 amino acids. Trimming shortened V by 4 bases and J by 1 base, and 14 bases separated the two germline ends. CDR3 loop: CASSPSRGTQETQYF. In DNA, the CDR3 is TGTGCCAGCAGCCCCAGTAGAGGTACCCAAGAGACCCAGTACTTC.

The chain has TRBV11-3 and TRBJ1-2, with D possibly being TRBD1 (5 bases). The germline CDR1 and CDR2 sequences are SGHNT and YENEEA. The CDR3 is made up of 13 amino acids. V was clipped by 5 bases and J by 4 bases, with 11 bases between them. CDR3 bases: TGTGCCAGCAGCCTCGACAGCAGCTATGGCTACACCTTC. Protein: CASSLDSSYGYTF.

The chain recombines TRBV19 with TRBJ1-6, with D unresolved. Germline V gene lookup returns CDR1 LNHDA and CDR2 SQIVND (reference sequence). The length of the CDR3 is 15 residues. V was trimmed by 6 bases and J by 2 bases, leaving 11 bases between them. The CDR3 region is CASSIRGAYNSPLHF. The CDR3 coding sequence is TGTGCCAGTAGCATACGGGGTGCCTATAATTCACCCCTCCACTTT.

The chain combines TRBV7-9 with TRBJ1-2; D is perhaps TRBD1 (5 bases). The CDR3 contains 15 residues. CDR1 and CDR2 from the germline V gene are SEHNR and FQNEAQ (reference sequence). V lost 0 bases, J lost 4 bases, and 12 bases lay in between. In nucleotides, the CDR3 is TGTGCCAGCAGCTTAGCGACGCAGGGATTCTATGGCTACACCTTC. Its translation is CASSLATQGFYGYTF. Based on the CDR3 plus reference TRBV7-9 and TRBJ1-2, the full variable domain is DTGVSQNPRHKITKRGQNVTFRCDPISEHNRLYWYRQTLGQGPEFLTYFQNEAQLEKSRLLSDRFSAERPKGSFSTLEIQRTEQGDSAMYLCASSLATQGFYGYTFGSGTRLTVV.

The V gene is TRBV29-1, the J gene TRBJ2-7; 11 bases are a match to TRBD1. Germline V lookup: CDR1 SQVTM, CDR2 ANQGSEA. The CDR3 is 17 amino acids. Germline trimming cut 6 bases from V and 1 base from J; bases unmatched to any gene: 14. The CDR3 region is CSVFGQGAIQGSYEQYF. In DNA form, the CDR3 reads TGCAGCGTCTTCGGACAGGGGGCGATTCAGGGGTCCTACGAGCAGTACTTC.

The chain recombines TRBV5-4 with TRBJ2-3; 11 nucleotides match TRBD2. CDR3 length: 18 residues. Germline-derived CDR1 and CDR2 are SGHNT and YYREEE (reference sequence). The V segment lost 0 bases and the J segment 8 bases; nucleotides outside the gene matches: 14. The CDR3 loop is CASSLVLAGAGGGGTQYF. The CDR3 DNA reads as TGTGCCAGCAGCTTGGTACTAGCGGGGGCCGGAGGGGGAGGTACGCAGTATTTT.

The rearrangement uses TRBV7-9 and TRBJ2-3, with D tentatively TRBD2 (6 bases). Trimming left V 5 bases short and J 4 bases short, with 13 bases between. The V gene's germline CDR1 is SEHNR and CDR2 FQNEAQ (reference sequence). This CDR3 is 14 amino acids long. Here the CDR3 DNA reads TGTGCCAGCAGCCTAGACGGGGGACCAGATACGCAGTATTTT. This gives the protein CASSLDGGPDTQYF.

This clone was seen once. This rearrangement joins TRBV4-1 to TRBJ2-1; 9 bases align to TRBD2. With V trimmed by 4 bases and J by 0 bases, 7 bases remained unmatched. Germline CDR1 reads MGHRA; CDR2 reads YSYEKL. CDR3 length equals 17 residues. CDR3 nucleotides: TGCGCCAGCAGCCGCGCAAATAGCGGGGGCTCCTACAATGAGCAGTTCTTC. This translates into CASSRANSGGSYNEQFF.

The gene calls are TRBV6-1 and TRBJ1-2; 8 bases align to TRBD1. Germline lookup yields CDR1 MNHNS and CDR2 SASEGT. The CDR3 consists of 16 residues. V gave up 5 bases and J gave up 6 bases; unmatched junction bases: 14. As DNA, the CDR3 is TGTGCCAGCAGTCAAGATCCGGGACAGGTTGGTCATGGCTACACCTTC. Translation: CASSQDPGQVGHGYTF.

This sequence joins TRBV6-5 and TRBJ1-3; D may be TRBD1 (6 bases). The CDR3 runs to 16 residues. Germline loops: CDR1 MNHEY, CDR2 SVGAGI. V was clipped by 0 bases and J by 4 bases, with 13 bases between them. CDR3 coding DNA: TGTGCCAGCAGTTACTCTCTGGGGGCAGGGGGAAACACCATATATTTT. Translating it yields CASSYSLGAGGNTIYF.

The rearrangement links TRBV5-1 to TRBJ2-7; no firm D call. The V end lost 0 bases, the J end lost 3 bases, and 10 bases lay between the germline ends. This CDR3 region has 14 residues. Germline-derived CDR1 and CDR2 are SGHRS and YFSETQ. DNA of the CDR3: TGCGCCAGCAGCTTGGTAGTAGGCGGCTACGAGCAGTACTTC. Residues: CASSLVVGGYEQYF.

This clone occurred once. The chain has TRBV11-2 and TRBJ2-7; 9 bases fit TRBD1. Germline CDR1 and CDR2: SGHAT and FQNNGV. After removal of 2 bases from V and 5 bases from J, the junction contained 7 bases not matched to a gene. The CDR3 spans 15 residues. The CDR3 DNA reads TGTGCCAGCAGCTTAAGGGACAGGGTTATCCACGAGCAGTACTTC. This translates into CASSLRDRVIHEQYF. The entire variable domain, with the rest obtained from reference TRBV11-2 and TRBJ2-7, is as follows: EAGVAQSPRYKIIEKRQSVAFWCNPISGHATLYWYQQILGQGPKLLIQFQNNGVVDDSQLPKDRFSAERLKGVDSTLKIQPAKLEDSAVYLCASSLRDRVIHEQYFGPGTRLTVT.

This clone came up a few times. The CDR3 spells CAWSVNRDTEAFF. Here the CDR3 DNA reads TGTGCCTGGAGTGTAAACAGGGACACTGAAGCTTTCTTT. This chain joins TRBV30 and TRBJ1-1, with a weak D call TRBD1 (6 bases). Between the trimmed V and J ends, which lost 0 bases and 3 bases, there was a span of 8 bases. The CDR3 is made up of 13 amino acids. CDR1 is GTSNPN and CDR2 is SVGIG in the germline V gene (reference sequence).

The V and J genes are TRBV5-1 and TRBJ1-1; D perhaps matches TRBD1 (5 bases). CDR1 and CDR2 from the germline V gene are SGHRS and YFSETQ. Trimming removed 4 bases from V and 6 bases from J, with 16 bases in between. The CDR3 loop spans 14 amino acids. As DNA, the CDR3 is TGCGCCAGCAGCCAGGGATCGTGGGGCGCTGAAGCTTTCTTT. Its protein product is CASSQGSWGAEAFF.

This clone has a handful of counts. The gene calls are TRBV5-5 and TRBJ1-4, with D perhaps TRBD1 (6 bases). CDR1 is SGHKS, CDR2 YYEKEE, per germline (reference sequence). This CDR3 has 14 amino acids. Trimming removed 2 bases at V and 8 bases at J, with 13 bases between. The CDR3 region is CASSFNRVLEKLFF. The CDR3 DNA sequence: TGTGCCAGCAGCTTTAACAGGGTGTTGGAAAAACTGTTTTTT.